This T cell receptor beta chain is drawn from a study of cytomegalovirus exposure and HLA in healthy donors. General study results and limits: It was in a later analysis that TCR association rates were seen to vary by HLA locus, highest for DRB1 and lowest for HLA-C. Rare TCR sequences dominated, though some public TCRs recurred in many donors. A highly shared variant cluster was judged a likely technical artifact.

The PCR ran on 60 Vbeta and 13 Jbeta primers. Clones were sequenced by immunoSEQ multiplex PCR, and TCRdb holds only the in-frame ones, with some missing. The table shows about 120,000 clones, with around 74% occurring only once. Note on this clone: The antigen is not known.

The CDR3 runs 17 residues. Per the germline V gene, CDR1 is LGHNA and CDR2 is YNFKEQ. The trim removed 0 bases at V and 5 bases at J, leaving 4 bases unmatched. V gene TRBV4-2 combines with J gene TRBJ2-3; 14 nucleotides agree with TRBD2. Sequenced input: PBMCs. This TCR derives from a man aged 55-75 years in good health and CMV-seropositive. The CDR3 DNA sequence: TGTGCCAGCAGCCAAGAGACTAGCGGGAGGGCCCAAGATACGCAGTATTTT. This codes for CASSQETSGRAQDTQYF.